Sequencing of this T cell receptor (beta chain) was carried out in a study of blood T cell repertoires in COVID-19. Germline V gene sequence: CDR1 KGHDR, CDR2 SFDVKD. With 4 bases removed from V and 3 bases from J, the gap between germline ends came to 8 bases. This CDR3 contains 14 residues. Here immunoSEQ multiplex PCR was the method, and the copy in TCRdb shows in-frame clones only, minus some. The table includes about 290,000 clones, approximately 86% detected once. This chain connects TRBV24-1 to TRBJ2-2, with a weak D call TRBD1 (6 bases). The receptor was isolated from a woman in her 50s with active or convalescent COVID-19. Sequencing was performed on peripheral blood. CDR3 sequence: CATSDGQYTGELFF. The CDR3 coding sequence is TGTGCCACCAGTGACGGACAGTACACCGGGGAGCTGTTTTTT.